What follows are 14 T cell receptor beta chains derived from one specimen sequenced in a study of CD8+ T cells in alopecia areata. Treatment specified: oral pan-JAK inhibitor, 5-10 mg twice daily. RNA extraction was followed by reverse transcription into cDNA, which acted as the sequencing template. TCRdb's copy holds only in-frame clones and misses some; the assay was immunoSEQ multiplex PCR. The repertoire consists of roughly 200,000 clones, with about 55% occurring once and the leading ten covering 11%. The sample was CD8+ T cells sorted from blood, taken at week 24, from a patient treated with tofacitinib. These receptors came from a human donor with alopecia areata.

This clone was seen just once. The chain links TRBV30 to TRBJ2-7, with 13 bases lining up with TRBD2. The V gene end was trimmed by 8 bases and the J gene end by 0 bases; junction bases not matched to a gene: 10. Germline CDR1 and CDR2: GTSNPN and SVGIG (reference sequence). The CDR3 is 16 residues long. CDR3 in DNA: TGTGCCGGGGGGACTAGCGGGACTACTAGCTCCTACGAGCAGTACTTC. Translating gives CAGGTSGTTSSYEQYF.

A remark on this clone: Other DNA sequences in the same sample also yield this CDR3. DNA for the CDR3: TGTGCCAGCAGCTTAAATAGCAATCAGCCCCAGCATTTT. Amino acid sequence: CASSLNSNQPQHF. The rearrangement uses TRBV7-9 and TRBJ1-5; D gene unclear. The CDR3 sequence is 13 residues long. Germline V CDR1 and CDR2: SEHNR, FQNEAQ (reference sequence). Trimming removed 2 bases from V and 0 bases from J, with 2 bases in between.

This clone was found a few times. The genes are TRBV7-9 and TRBJ2-7, with 8 bases that match TRBD1. This CDR3 is 15 amino acids long. Germline V gene data show CDR1 as SEHNR and CDR2 as FQNEAQ (reference sequence). The V and J ends lost 7 bases and 6 bases, in that order; junction bases with no gene match: 14. CDR3 DNA: TGTGCCAGCAACGACCAACAGGGGGATCGTGGCGAGCAGTACTTC. Translation gives CASNDQQGDRGEQYF.

This clone was observed a handful of times. V usage is TRBV13 and J usage is TRBJ2-7, with no clear D. The V end was cut by 3 bases, the J end by 6 bases, with 18 bases between. Germline CDR1 and CDR2: PRHDT and FYEKMQ (reference sequence). The CDR3 totals 15 residues. The CDR3, as DNA: TGTGCCAGCAGCTTGAAAGGCTTCCGATCTCGCGAGCAGTACTTC. Protein sequence: CASSLKGFRSREQYF. Combining the CDR3 with reference TRBV13 and TRBJ2-7 gives the whole variable domain AAGVIQSPRHLIKEKRETATLKCYPIPRHDTVYWYQQGPGQDPQFLISFYEKMQSDKGSIPDRFSAQQFSDYHSELNMSSLELGDSALYFCASSLKGFRSREQYFGPGTRLTVT.

The chain uses TRBV7-9 and TRBJ1-2; the D gene is possibly TRBD1 (6 bases). V lost 6 bases and J 5 bases, leaving 25 bases between the germline ends. This CDR3 has 17 residues. Germline CDR1 reads SEHNR; CDR2 reads FQNEAQ (reference sequence). CDR3 amino acids: CASSFPGGQGLRYGYTF. The CDR3 region has the DNA TGTGCCAGCAGTTTCCCCGGTGGGCAGGGGTTACGGTATGGCTACACCTTC.

This clone was seen only a few times. The chain carries TRBV7-9 and TRBJ1-1; unclear D gene. The CDR3 covers 14 residues. Germline V gene lookup returns CDR1 SEHNR and CDR2 FQNEAQ (reference sequence). The V gene lost 4 bases and the J gene lost 1 base, with 10 bases spanning the gap. The CDR3 loop is CASSSAHKNTEAFF. In DNA form, the CDR3 reads TGTGCCAGCAGCTCCGCCCACAAGAACACTGAAGCTTTCTTT. Together with reference TRBV7-9 and TRBJ1-1, the CDR3 gives the full variable domain: DTGVSQNPRHKITKRGQNVTFRCDPISEHNRLYWYRQTLGQGPEFLTYFQNEAQLEKSRLLSDRFSAERPKGSFSTLEIQRTEQGDSAMYLCASSSAHKNTEAFFGQGTRLTVV.

The chain has TRBV30 and TRBJ1-4; D is perhaps TRBD1 (5 bases). Trimming removed 3 bases at V and 6 bases at J, with 11 bases between. This CDR3 has 13 amino acids. The germline V gene has CDR1 GTSNPN and CDR2 SVGIG (reference sequence). CDR3 nucleotide sequence: TGTGCCTGGAGATCCCTGGGGCATGAAAAACTGTTTTTT. Its translation is CAWRSLGHEKLFF.

The chain joins TRBV30 to TRBJ1-4; D is ambiguous. Germline CDR1 is GTSNPN and CDR2 is SVGIG (reference sequence). This CDR3 has 12 residues. V was clipped by 5 bases and J by 8 bases, with 12 bases between them. The CDR3 DNA reads TGTGCCTGGGCCCCAACCCGGGAAAAACTGTTTTTT. Amino acid sequence: CAWAPTREKLFF.

The gene calls are TRBV13 and TRBJ2-7; D not certain. The CDR3 is 13 amino acids. V gave up 4 bases and J gave up 0 bases, with 7 bases separating them. Germline V lookup: CDR1 PRHDT, CDR2 FYEKMQ (reference sequence). The chain's CDR3 is CASSYGSSYEQYF. CDR3 bases: TGTGCCAGCAGCTACGGCAGCTCCTACGAGCAGTACTTC.

The rearrangement joins TRBV29-1 to TRBJ2-1; D remains unclear. The V gene lost 2 bases and the J gene lost 4 bases, with 12 bases spanning the gap. Looked up from germline, CDR1 is SQVTM and CDR2 is ANQGSEA. The CDR3 has 14 amino acids. This chain's CDR3 is CSVEPLVLYNEQFF. Here the CDR3 DNA reads TGCAGCGTTGAACCCTTGGTACTATACAATGAGCAGTTCTTC.

CDR3 in amino acids: CASSQLMESGANVLTF. The CDR3 bases are TGTGCCAGCAGCCAATTAATGGAGTCTGGGGCCAACGTCCTGACTTTC. The V and J genes are TRBV13 and TRBJ2-6; the D is unclear. Trimming shortened V by 5 bases and J by 1 base, and 12 bases separated the two germline ends. This CDR3 has 16 residues. Germline assignment: CDR1 PRHDT and CDR2 FYEKMQ (reference sequence).

This chain joins TRBV11-2 and TRBJ2-2; D call uncertain. The length of the CDR3 is 14 residues. CDR1 is SGHAT and CDR2 is FQNNGV in the germline V gene. The V end was cut by 1 base, the J end by 3 bases, with 6 bases between. The CDR3 sequence: CASSLGLYTGELFF. The CDR3 DNA reads as TGTGCCAGCAGCTTAGGATTGTACACCGGGGAGCTGTTTTTT.

The sample holds a few counts of this clone. The rearrangement links TRBV5-6 to TRBJ2-1; 12 bases map to TRBD2. CDR3 length equals 11 residues. Germline CDR1 and CDR2: SGHDT and YYEEEE. CDR3 DNA sequence: TGTAGACTAGCGGGGGACAATGAGCAGTTCTTC. This translates into CRLAGDNEQFF. Combining the CDR3 with reference TRBV5-6 and TRBJ2-1 gives the whole variable domain DAGVTQSPTHLIKTRGQQVTLRCSPKSGHDTVSWYQQALGQGPQFIFQYYEEEERQRGNFPDRFSGHQFPNYSSELNVNALLLGDSALYLCRLAGDNEQFFGPGTRLTVL.

The genes are TRBV29-1 and TRBJ1-2; 8 bases line up with TRBD1. CDR1 and CDR2 (germline): SQVTM, ANQGSEA. Trimming removed 6 bases from V and 3 bases from J; junction bases left unmatched: 9. The CDR3 consists of 14 residues. This CDR3 is CSVDGQGLDYGYTF. CDR3 sequence (DNA): TGCAGCGTCGATGGACAGGGCTTGGACTATGGCTACACCTTC. The full variable domain, in which reference TRBV29-1 and TRBJ1-2 provide the parts outside the CDR3, is SAVISQKPSRDICQRGTSLTIQCQVDSQVTMMFWYRQQPGQSLTLIATANQGSEATYESGFVIDKFPISRPNLTFSTLTVSNMSPEDSSIYLCSVDGQGLDYGYTFGSGTRLTVV.